The next 28 T cell receptor beta chains were all read from a single sample in a study of cytomegalovirus exposure and HLA in healthy donors. 60 Vbeta and 13 Jbeta primers were used in PCR. Assay: immunoSEQ multiplex PCR; the TCRdb copy retains only in-frame clones and omits some. The data hold more than 95,000 clones, with over 75% observed a single time. Sequencing was carried out using PBMCs. The receptors were gathered from a man between 60 and 75 years old in good health and CMV-seropositive.

The rearrangement joins TRBV7-8 to TRBJ1-3; no reliable D call. The length of the CDR3 is 15 residues. Trimming took 1 base from V and 0 from J, leaving 7 bases between them. The germline V gene has CDR1 SGHVS and CDR2 FQNEAQ. The CDR3: CASSLVVSSGNTIYF. CDR3 sequence (DNA): TGTGCCAGCAGCTTAGTCGTCAGCTCTGGAAACACCATATATTTT.

V gene TRBV6-6 combines with J gene TRBJ1-5; a weak D match, TRBD1 (6 bases). Germline V gene data show CDR1 as MNHNY and CDR2 as SVGAGI (reference sequence). The CDR3 consists of 15 residues. V was shortened by 7 bases and J by 9 bases, with 22 bases between the two germline ends. CDR3 protein: CASTNDARGGGPQHF. For the CDR3, the DNA is TGTGCCAGCACGAATGATGCCAGGGGTGGGGGGCCCCAGCATTTT.

The V call is TRBV19, the J call TRBJ1-6, with D tentatively TRBD1 (6 bases). Trimming stripped 7 bases from V and 7 bases from J, with 14 bases between. Germline CDR1 LNHDA, CDR2 SQIVND (reference sequence). This CDR3 comprises 14 residues. The CDR3 region has the DNA TGTGCCAGTACCCTGGGCAGGGGAAATTCACCCCTCCACTTT. Its protein product is CASTLGRGNSPLHF.

The V gene is TRBV6-5, the J gene TRBJ1-4; no clear D gene. Germline loops: CDR1 MNHEY, CDR2 SVGAGI. V was shortened by 5 bases and J by 1 base, with 11 bases between the two germline ends. The CDR3 has 15 residues. The chain's CDR3 is CASSTLARTNEKLFF. The CDR3 coding sequence is TGTGCCAGCAGTACACTAGCACGAACTAATGAAAAACTGTTTTTT.

This chain links TRBV28 with TRBJ2-2; possible D gene TRBD1, 5 bases. The CDR3 is 14 amino acids. Trimming stripped 7 bases from V and 6 bases from J, with 15 bases between. Looked up from germline, CDR1 is MDHEN and CDR2 is SYDVKM. CDR3 DNA: TGTGCCAGCAACCGGGCAGGGATCGCCGGGGAGCTGTTTTTT. This translates into CASNRAGIAGELFF.

The genes are TRBV6-6 and TRBJ2-1; 15 nucleotides align to TRBD2. Unmatched junction bases numbered 1, after V lost 6 bases and J lost 7 bases. The length of the CDR3 is 14 residues. Per germline, CDR1 MNHNY and CDR2 SVGAGI (reference sequence). CDR3 in DNA: TGTGCCAGCAGCGGACTAGCGGGGGGGAATGAGCAGTTCTTC. Its translation: CASSGLAGGNEQFF.

This chain links TRBV13 with TRBJ1-6; TRBD1 agrees at 9 bases. Germline V gives CDR1 PRHDT, CDR2 FYEKMQ (reference sequence). This CDR3 contains 14 residues. V trimming: 4 bases; J trimming: 13 bases; junction bases outside the gene matches: 8. The CDR3 protein is CASSSGQGSMPLHF. The CDR3, as DNA: TGTGCCAGCAGCTCCGGACAGGGGTCTATGCCCCTCCACTTT.

The chain joins TRBV19 to TRBJ1-5; perhaps TRBD1 as D (5 bases). V gave up 5 bases and J gave up 0 bases, with 11 bases separating them. Germline-derived CDR1 and CDR2 are LNHDA and SQIVND (reference sequence). The CDR3 loop spans 15 amino acids. CDR3 sequence (DNA): TGTGCCAGTAGTCACTGGGGGGATAGCAATCAGCCCCAGCATTTT. The encoded protein is CASSHWGDSNQPQHF.

Here the CDR3 reads CASSKEPQEGETQYF. For the CDR3, the DNA is TGTGCCAGCAGCAAAGAGCCCCAGGAGGGAGAGACCCAGTACTTC. The chain combines TRBV21-1 with TRBJ2-5; no DNA check was done on the table's D call, TRBD2. TRBV21-1 is noted as a pseudogene. The CDR3 extends over 15 amino acids.

The rearrangement links TRBV4-3 to TRBJ1-4; unclear D gene. The germline CDR1 and CDR2 sequences are LGHNA and YSLEER. The CDR3 runs 17 residues. V was pared by 4 bases and J by 0 bases, with 15 bases between. This CDR3 is CASSLAGSPTTNEKLFF. In DNA, the CDR3 is TGCGCCAGCAGCCTTGCGGGGAGCCCTACAACTAATGAAAAACTGTTTTTT.

The chain's CDR3 is CASSRGGGAYNEQFF. The CDR3 DNA reads TGTGCCAGCTCTAGGGGCGGGGGGGCCTACAATGAGCAGTTCTTC. This chain links TRBV6-6 with TRBJ2-1; 9 bases line up with TRBD2. CDR1 is MNHNY and CDR2 is SVGAGI in the germline V gene (reference sequence). After removal of 8 bases from V and 2 bases from J, the junction contained 7 bases not matched to a gene. The CDR3 loop spans 15 amino acids.

The chain is built from TRBV7-6 and TRBJ2-6; 8 bases are a match to TRBD1. Per germline, CDR1 SGHVS and CDR2 FNYEAQ. After removal of 5 bases from V and 1 base from J, the junction contained 16 bases not matched to a gene. CDR3 size: 20 residues. The CDR3 region is CASSPRVPTGEGSGANVLTF. CDR3 nucleotides: TGTGCCAGCAGCCCCCGGGTACCGACAGGGGAAGGGTCTGGGGCCAACGTCCTGACTTTC.

This clone was detected a few times. This sequence joins TRBV6-5 and TRBJ1-1; D gene unclear. This CDR3 is 13 amino acids long. Trimming left V 2 bases short and J 4 bases short, with 8 bases between. The germline CDR1 and CDR2 sequences are MNHEY and SVGAGI. The CDR3 is CASSYLKSTEAFF. The CDR3 nucleotides are TGTGCCAGCAGTTACCTGAAGAGCACTGAAGCTTTCTTT.

The V and J genes are TRBV5-6 and TRBJ2-3, with 8 bases fitting TRBD2. V lost 3 bases to trimming and J lost 2 bases; unmatched junction nucleotides: 8. This CDR3 has 16 residues. CDR1 SGHDT and CDR2 YYEEEE come from the germline V gene. The CDR3 nucleotides are TGTGCCAGCAGCTCAGACCTGCGGGGGGTCACAGATACGCAGTATTTT. This sequence encodes CASSSDLRGVTDTQYF.

This clone came up a few times. The CDR3 nucleotides read TGCGCCAGCAGTGAGTCTGGGGGGGGCACGCAGTATTTT. Translation gives CASSESGGGTQYF. This sequence joins TRBV10-2 and TRBJ2-3; the D gene is possibly TRBD2 (7 bases). The CDR3 has 13 amino acids. Per the germline V gene, CDR1 is WSHSY and CDR2 is SAAADI. V lost 0 bases to trimming and J lost 9 bases, with 10 bases between them.

The table lists this clone with a few counts. V gene TRBV5-8 combines with J gene TRBJ2-7; 7 bases map to TRBD2. Trimming took 4 bases from V and 3 from J; bases not matched to a gene: 10. This CDR3 has 15 residues. Germline assignment: CDR1 SGHTS and CDR2 YDEGEE. The CDR3 sequence is CASSGGEVPIYEQYF. In DNA form, the CDR3 reads TGTGCCAGCAGCGGGGGGGAGGTCCCAATCTACGAGCAGTACTTC.

The rearrangement uses TRBV9 and TRBJ2-2, with TRBD2 identical over 9 bases. Germline assignment: CDR1 SGDLS and CDR2 YYNGEE. This CDR3 comprises 15 residues. V trimming: 3 bases; J trimming: 3 bases; junction bases outside the gene matches: 3. CDR3 nucleotide sequence: TGTGCCAGCAGCGCGTGGACTAGCGACACCGGGGAGCTGTTTTTT. It translates to CASSAWTSDTGELFF.

The J gene is TRBJ1-1, the V gene TRBV6-5; the D is unclear. This CDR3 region has 15 residues. V was cut by 2 bases and J by 6 bases, with 16 bases left in between. The germline gives CDR1 MNHEY, CDR2 SVGAGI. The CDR3 DNA follows: TGTGCCAGCAGTTACGCCCTCACGTGGGGAGCTGAAGCTTTCTTT. Protein sequence: CASSYALTWGAEAFF.

This clone was seen a few times. The gene calls are TRBV7-7 and TRBJ2-3; perhaps TRBD2 as D (7 bases). CDR1 and CDR2 (germline): SSHAT, FNYEAQ (reference sequence). The V gene lost 5 bases and the J gene lost 5 bases, with 17 bases spanning the gap. This CDR3 has 15 amino acids. The CDR3 nucleotides are TGTGCCAGCAGCCCTGGGGGGGGGCTGGGAGATACGCAGTATTTT. Translating gives CASSPGGGLGDTQYF.

The sample holds one count of this clone. V and J are TRBV2 and TRBJ1-1; 11 bases fit TRBD1. V was pared by 5 bases and J by 5 bases, with 7 bases of the junction left unmatched. There are 15 residues in the CDR3. The germline V gene has CDR1 SNHLY and CDR2 FYNNEI. The CDR3 DNA sequence: TGTGCCAGCAGTCTGGGGGACAGGGGGAGGACTGAAGCTTTCTTT. The encoded protein is CASSLGDRGRTEAFF. The whole variable domain, filled in from reference TRBV2 and TRBJ1-1, reads EPEVTQTPSHQVTQMGQEVILRCVPISNHLYFYWYRQILGQKVEFLVSFYNNEISEKSEIFDDQFSVERPDGSNFTLKIRSTKLEDSAMYFCASSLGDRGRTEAFFGQGTRLTVV.

CDR3 nucleotides: TGTGCCAGCAGTGAAGGGACAGGGGGGGCCTACGAGCAGTACTTC. Its translation: CASSEGTGGAYEQYF. V is TRBV6-1 and J is TRBJ2-5; 10 positions match TRBD1. The closer fit of TRBJ2-7 to the DNA end suggests the J call may be wrong. The CDR3 length is 15 residues. The V gene's germline CDR1 is MNHNS and CDR2 SASEGT.

This sequence joins TRBV11-2 and TRBJ2-5; 7 bases fit TRBD2. Trimming at V came to 5 bases and at J to 1 base, leaving 13 bases not matched to a gene. In germline, CDR1 is SGHAT, CDR2 FQNNGV. The CDR3 totals 17 residues. CDR3: CASSVGGRASTQETQYF. The CDR3, as DNA: TGTGCCAGCAGCGTGGGGGGGAGAGCTAGCACCCAAGAGACCCAGTACTTC.

V and J are TRBV19 and TRBJ2-5; D may be TRBD2 (6 bases). The germline CDR1 and CDR2 sequences are LNHDA and SQIVND (reference sequence). Between the trimmed V and J ends, which lost 5 bases and 2 bases, there was a span of 9 bases. This CDR3 spans 13 amino acids. This CDR3 reads CASSAGLQETQYF. The DNA of the CDR3 is TGTGCCAGTAGTGCGGGACTGCAAGAGACCCAGTACTTC.

Worth noting for this clone: Other DNA sequences within the sample encode an identical CDR3. The rearrangement uses TRBV18 and TRBJ2-2; 11 bases match TRBD2. Germline V gene sequence: CDR1 KGHSH, CDR2 LQKENI. With 0 bases clipped from V and 5 bases from J, the junction kept 5 bases outside the gene matches. The CDR3 is made up of 17 amino acids. For the CDR3, the DNA is TGTGCCAGCTCACCACCCCTAGGACTAGCGGGTACCGGGGAGCTGTTTTTT. Amino acid sequence: CASSPPLGLAGTGELFF.

Only one count was recorded for this clone. In nucleotides, the CDR3 is TGTGCCAGCAGCTTAGGGGCATTGGGGGGAAGTAATCAGCCCCAGCATTTT. It is translated as CASSLGALGGSNQPQHF. The chain uses TRBV7-6 and TRBJ1-5; D might be TRBD1 (5 bases). The V gene's germline CDR1 is SGHVS and CDR2 FNYEAQ. This CDR3 is built from 17 residues. Trimming removed 1 base at V and 4 bases at J, with 17 bases between.

The rearrangement uses TRBV11-2 and TRBJ2-1, with 9 bases lining up with TRBD2. The germline CDR1 and CDR2 sequences are SGHAT and FQNNGV. The junction had 7 bases not matched to a gene; V was cut back by 3 bases and J by 1 base. The CDR3 has 17 amino acids. The CDR3 sequence is CASSFPRGGLSYNEQFF. The CDR3 nucleotides are TGTGCCAGCAGCTTCCCGCGGGGGGGCCTATCCTACAATGAGCAGTTCTTC.

The J gene is TRBJ2-1, the V gene TRBV4-2, with 14 bases identical to TRBD2. Germline V lookup: CDR1 LGHNA, CDR2 YNFKEQ. The CDR3 extends over 17 amino acids. V trimming: 4 bases; J trimming: 0 bases; junction bases outside the gene matches: 2. The CDR3 is CASSLGLAGASYNEQFF. DNA for the CDR3: TGTGCCAGCAGCCTGGGACTAGCGGGGGCCTCCTACAATGAGCAGTTCTTC.

The chain is built from TRBV5-1 and TRBJ2-3; TRBD1 agrees at 7 bases. There are 14 residues in the CDR3. From germline, CDR1 is SGHRS and CDR2 YFSETQ. The V segment lost 1 base and the J segment 4 bases; nucleotides outside the gene matches: 3. The CDR3 bases are TGCGCCAGCAGCTTGACAGGGGCCGCAGATACGCAGTATTTT. Protein product: CASSLTGAADTQYF.